This entry lists 3 T cell receptor beta chains sequenced from one sample in a study of T cells after yellow fever vaccination. TCRdb called the 5' RACE reads again in MiXCR, with one record for every CDR3 protein. The sample has roughly 500,000 distinct CDR3 sequences, about 19% seen once. This specimen consisted of PBMCs, obtained 15 days after the yellow fever booster vaccination. The receptors were sampled from a man under 40 who received the YFV17D yellow fever vaccine.

This clonotype was counted a few times. The chain uses TRBV4-3 and TRBJ2-5; possible D gene TRBD1, 5 bases. This CDR3 is built from 16 residues. Germline V CDR1 and CDR2: LGHNA, YSLEER. With 0 bases removed from V and 2 bases from J, the gap between germline ends came to 13 bases. The CDR3 loop is CASSQEVGAEQETQYF. In DNA form, the CDR3 reads TGCGCCAGCAGCCAAGAGGTTGGGGCGGAACAAGAGACCCAGTACTTC.

This chain links TRBV7-2 with TRBJ1-1; D ambiguous. Germline lookup yields CDR1 SGHTA and CDR2 FQGNSA. The CDR3 length is 14 residues. Trimming cost V 5 bases and J 0 bases, with 10 bases left between them. The CDR3 nucleotides read TGTGCCAGCAGCCCGCGTCGCATGAACACTGAAGCTTTCTTT. Protein sequence: CASSPRRMNTEAFF.

This clonotype has just one count. The chain recombines TRBV2 with TRBJ2-2, with a possible D match to TRBD1 (9 bases). Germline CDR1 SNHLY, CDR2 FYNNEI. The V and J ends lost 8 bases and 6 bases respectively, with 16 bases between them. The CDR3 consists of 14 residues. CDR3 loop: CASREGTGSGELFF. The CDR3 DNA sequence: TGTGCCAGCCGGGAGGGGACAGGGTCCGGGGAGCTGTTTTTT.